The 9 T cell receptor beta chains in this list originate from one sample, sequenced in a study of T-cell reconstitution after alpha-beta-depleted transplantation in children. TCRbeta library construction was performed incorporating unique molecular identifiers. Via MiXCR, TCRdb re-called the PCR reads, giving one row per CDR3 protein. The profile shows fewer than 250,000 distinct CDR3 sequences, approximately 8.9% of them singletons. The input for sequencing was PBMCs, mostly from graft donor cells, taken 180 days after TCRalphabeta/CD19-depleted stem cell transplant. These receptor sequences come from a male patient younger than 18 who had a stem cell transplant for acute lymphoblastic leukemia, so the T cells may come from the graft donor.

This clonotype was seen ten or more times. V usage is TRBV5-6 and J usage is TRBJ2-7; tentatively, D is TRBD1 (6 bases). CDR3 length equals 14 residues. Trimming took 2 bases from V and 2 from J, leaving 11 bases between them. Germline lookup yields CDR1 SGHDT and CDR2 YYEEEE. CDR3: CASSFYRVPYEQYF. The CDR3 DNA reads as TGTGCCAGCAGCTTCTACAGGGTTCCCTACGAGCAGTACTTC.

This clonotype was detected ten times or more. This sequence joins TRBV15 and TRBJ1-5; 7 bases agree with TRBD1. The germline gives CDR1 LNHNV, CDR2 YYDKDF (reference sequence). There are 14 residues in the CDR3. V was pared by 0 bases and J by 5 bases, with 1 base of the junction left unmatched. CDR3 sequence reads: CATSRDRGHQPQHF. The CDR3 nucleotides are TGTGCCACCAGCAGAGATAGGGGGCATCAGCCCCAGCATTTT.

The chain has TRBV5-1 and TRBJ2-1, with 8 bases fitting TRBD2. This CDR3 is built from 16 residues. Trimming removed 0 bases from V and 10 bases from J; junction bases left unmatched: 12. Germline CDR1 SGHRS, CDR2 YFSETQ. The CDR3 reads CASSLVGTSLRREQFF. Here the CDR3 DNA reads TGCGCCAGCAGCTTGGTAGGGACTAGTCTCCGTAGGGAGCAGTTCTTC. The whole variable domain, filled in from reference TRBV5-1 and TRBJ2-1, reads KAGVTQTPRYLIKTRGQQVTLSCSPISGHRSVSWYQQTPGQGLQFLFEYFSETQRNKGNFPGRFSGRQFSNSRSEMNVSTLELGDSALYLCASSLVGTSLRREQFFGPGTRLTVL.

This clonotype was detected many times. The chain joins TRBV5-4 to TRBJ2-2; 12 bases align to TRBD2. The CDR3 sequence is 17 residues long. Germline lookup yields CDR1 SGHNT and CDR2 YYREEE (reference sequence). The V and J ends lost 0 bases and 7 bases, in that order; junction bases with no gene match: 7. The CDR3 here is CASSLVPSGGAHGELFF. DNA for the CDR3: TGTGCCAGCAGCTTGGTACCTAGCGGGGGGGCCCACGGGGAGCTGTTTTTT. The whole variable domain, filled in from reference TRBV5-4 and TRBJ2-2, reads ETGVTQSPTHLIKTRGQQVTLRCSSQSGHNTVSWYQQALGQGPQFIFQYYREEENGRGNFPPRFSGLQFPNYSSELNVNALELDDSALYLCASSLVPSGGAHGELFFGEGSRLTVL.

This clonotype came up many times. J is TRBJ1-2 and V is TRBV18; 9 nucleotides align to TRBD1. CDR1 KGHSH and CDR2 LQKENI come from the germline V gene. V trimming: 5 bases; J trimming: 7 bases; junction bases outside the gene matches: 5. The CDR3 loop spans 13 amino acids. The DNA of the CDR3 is TGTGCCAGCTCATCGGGACAGGGATCTGGCTACACCTTC. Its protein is CASSSGQGSGYTF. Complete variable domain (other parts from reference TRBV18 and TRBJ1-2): NAGVMQNPRHLVRRRGQEARLRCSPMKGHSHVYWYRQLPEEGLKFMVYLQKENIIDESGMPKERFSAEFPKEGPSILRIQQVVRGDSAAYFCASSSGQGSGYTFGSGTRLTVV.

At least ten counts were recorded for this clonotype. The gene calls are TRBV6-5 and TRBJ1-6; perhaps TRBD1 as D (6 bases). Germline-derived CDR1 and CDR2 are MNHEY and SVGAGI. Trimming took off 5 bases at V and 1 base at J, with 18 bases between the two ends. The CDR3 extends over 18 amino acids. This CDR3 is CASSHQGRGESYNSPLHF. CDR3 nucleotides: TGTGCCAGCAGTCACCAGGGGAGGGGTGAGTCCTATAATTCACCCCTCCACTTT.

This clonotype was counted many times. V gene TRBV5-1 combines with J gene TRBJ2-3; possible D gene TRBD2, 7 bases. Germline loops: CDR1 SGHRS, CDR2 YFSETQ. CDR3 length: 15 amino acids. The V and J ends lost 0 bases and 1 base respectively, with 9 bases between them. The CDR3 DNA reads TGCGCCAGCAGCTTGGTGGGGGGGCGCACAGATACGCAGTATTTT. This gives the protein CASSLVGGRTDTQYF. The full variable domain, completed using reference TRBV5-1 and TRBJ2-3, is KAGVTQTPRYLIKTRGQQVTLSCSPISGHRSVSWYQQTPGQGLQFLFEYFSETQRNKGNFPGRFSGRQFSNSRSEMNVSTLELGDSALYLCASSLVGGRTDTQYFGPGTRLTVL.

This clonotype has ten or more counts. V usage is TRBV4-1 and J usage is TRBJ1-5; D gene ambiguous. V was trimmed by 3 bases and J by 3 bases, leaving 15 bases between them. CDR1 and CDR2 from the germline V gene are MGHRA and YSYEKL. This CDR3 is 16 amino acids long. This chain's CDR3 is CASSHRLGYNNQPQHF. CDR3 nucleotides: TGCGCCAGCAGCCACAGGCTCGGGTACAACAATCAGCCCCAGCATTTT.

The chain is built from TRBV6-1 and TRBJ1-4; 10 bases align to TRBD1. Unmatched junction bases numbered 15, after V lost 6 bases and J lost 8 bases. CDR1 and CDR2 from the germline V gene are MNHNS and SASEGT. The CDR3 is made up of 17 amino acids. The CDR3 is CASSETGGASGREKLFF. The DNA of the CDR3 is TGTGCCAGCAGCGAGACAGGGGGCGCCTCGGGTAGAGAAAAACTGTTTTTT.